This is a list of T cell receptor beta chains from one sample in a study of blood T cell repertoires in COVID-19. Clones were read by immunoSEQ multiplex PCR, and TCRdb kept only the in-frame ones, dropping some. The table has about 150,000 clones, about 80% seen once; the top ten hold 44%. Sequencing was carried out using peripheral blood. These receptors were collected from a human donor in a cohort sampled during active COVID-19. CDR3s include the opening cysteine and the closing phenylalanine or tryptophan. The D gene is left open where the match is weak. Expanded clones get a size class; other rows say once, few or many, or leave the size out.

TRBJ1-4	TRBD1	TRBV14	-	TGTGCCAGCAGGGACTCCGGGACAGGTAACGAAAAACTGTTTTTT	CASRDSGTGNEKLFF
TRBJ2-5	TRBD2	TRBV15	-	TGTGCCACCAGCAGTTCGACTAGCGGGAGTCAAGAGACCCAGTACTTC	CATSSSTSGSQETQYF
TRBJ2-3	TRBD2	TRBV7-2	-	TGTGCCAGCAGCTCCCTATCAGCGGGAGCCCTTACGCAGTATTTT	CASSSLSAGALTQYF
TRBJ1-1	TRBD1	TRBV18	-	TGTGCCAGCAGCGAGGGGGCGCGCACTGAAGCTTTCTTT	CASSEGARTEAFF
TRBJ2-2	TRBD2	TRBV4-2	-	TGTGCCAGCAGCCAACCCCGTCTAGCGGGGTTCACCGGGGAGCTGTTTTTT	CASSQPRLAGFTGELFF
TRBJ2-2	TRBD2	TRBV2	-	TGTGCCAGCAGGGACCGACTAGCACAGAGGGAGCTGTTTTTT	CASRDRLAQRELFF
TRBJ2-7	-	TRBV21-1	-	TGTGCCGCTCCGGGACAGTACCCGCAGTACTTC	CAAPGQYPQYF
TRBJ1-1	TRBD1	TRBV3-1/TRBV3-2	-	TGTGCCAGCAGCCCCTGGCGGACAGGGGGCGCGGGTGAAGCTTTCTTT	CASSPWRTGGAGEAFF
TRBJ1-1	-	TRBV19	-	TGTGCCAGTAGTATCCAGGGCGTAAACACTGAAGCTTTCTTT	CASSIQGVNTEAFF
TRBJ2-7	TRBD2	TRBV7-2	-	TGTGCCAGCAGCTTAGTCGGGGGGTACGAGCAGTACTTC	CASSLVGGYEQYF
TRBJ2-1	-	TRBV4-3	-	TGCGCCAGCAGCCTCGTCCCCTGGGGCGATGAGCAGTTCTTC	CASSLVPWGDEQFF
TRBJ2-5	TRBD1	TRBV18	-	TGTGCCAGCTCGGGACAGAGGGGGATAGAGACCCAGTACTTC	CASSGQRGIETQYF
TRBJ1-2	-	TRBV19	-	TGTGCCAGTAGTATAAGTCTCATCAAGAGCTATGGCTACACCTTC	CASSISLIKSYGYTF
TRBJ1-2	-	TRBV27	-	TGTGCCAGCAGTTTCGACAGATTTAACTATGGCTACACCTTC	CASSFDRFNYGYTF
TRBJ1-5	-	TRBV15	-	TGTGCCACCAGCAGAGATCCCGGGGGGAGTCAGCCCCAGCATTTT	CATSRDPGGSQPQHF
TRBJ1-1	-	TRBV7-2	-	TGTGCCAGCAGCTTAGACTACGGTGAAGCTTTCTTT	CASSLDYGEAFF
TRBJ2-3	-	TRBV4-2	-	TGTGCCAGCAGCCAAGAGACGGCGAGCGCTGAAGATACGCAGTATTTT	CASSQETASAEDTQYF
TRBJ2-1	TRBD2	TRBV6-5	-	TGTGCCAGCAGGGGGACTAGCGGCCCGATGTTCTTC	CASRGTSGPMFF
TRBJ2-6	TRBD1	TRBV5-1	-	TGCGCCAGCAGCTTGCCCCGGACAGGGGGCTTAGCTGGGGCCAACGTCCTGACTTTC	CASSLPRTGGLAGANVLTF
TRBJ1-1	-	TRBV7-9	-	TGTGCCAGCAGCTTAGGAGTGGAGGCGGGGTACACTGAAGCTTTCTTT	CASSLGVEAGYTEAFF
TRBJ2-7	TRBD2	TRBV7-8	-	TGTGCCAGCAGCGCTCCTGGGGGGGGCTACGAGCAGTACTTC	CASSAPGGGYEQYF
TRBJ2-1	TRBD1	TRBV18	-	TGTGCCAGCTCACCACCTTCTGGACAGGGCACTGAGCAGTTCTTC	CASSPPSGQGTEQFF
TRBJ1-1	-	TRBV7-9	once	TGTGCCAGCAGCTCGCAGGGGACGGACACTGAAGCTTTCTTT	CASSSQGTDTEAFF
TRBJ1-4	-	TRBV19	-	TGTGCCAGTAGTAACGACCGGGTTAATGAAAAACTGTTTTTT	CASSNDRVNEKLFF
TRBJ1-3	-	TRBV4-3	once	TGCGCCAGCAGCCAAGATCAGGGGTTCGGAAACACCATATATTTT	CASSQDQGFGNTIYF
TRBJ2-7	TRBD1	TRBV11-1	-	TGTGCCAGCAGCTTTGGGACAGGGTATGAGCAGTACTTC	CASSFGTGYEQYF
TRBJ1-5	-	TRBV19	-	TGTGCCAGTAGTATATGGGGATTGACAGGCAATCAGCCCCAGCATTTT	CASSIWGLTGNQPQHF
TRBJ1-4	-	TRBV4-1	-	TGCGCCAGCAGCCAAGATTTCAGGAGGGGAACTAATGAAAAACTGTTTTTT	CASSQDFRRGTNEKLFF
TRBJ2-1	-	TRBV21-1	-	TGTGCCAGCAGCTGCAGCTCCTACAATGAGCAGTTCTTC	CASSCSSYNEQFF
TRBJ2-1	TRBD1	TRBV5-8	-	TGTGCCAGCAGCCCCGGACAGGGGGCTAACGATGAGCAGTTCTTC	CASSPGQGANDEQFF
TRBJ1-2	-	TRBV25-1	-	TGTGCCAGCAGTGAACAGGGGAGGGCTGGTGGCTACACCTTC	CASSEQGRAGGYTF
TRBJ1-1	TRBD1	TRBV19	-	TGTGCCAGTAGTATGACCCCGGGACAGCTTGAAGCTTTCTTT	CASSMTPGQLEAFF
TRBJ1-1	-	TRBV7-3	-	TGTGCCAGCAGCTTAGAACCGGACAGTTCTGAAGCTTTCTTT	CASSLEPDSSEAFF
TRBJ1-6	-	TRBV4-3	once	TGCGCCAGCAGCCAAGATCCGGGAATCAATTCACCCCTCCACTTT	CASSQDPGINSPLHF
TRBJ2-1	-	TRBV6-5	-	TGTGCCAGCAGTTACTCAGGGGTACATGAGCAGTTCTTC	CASSYSGVHEQFF
TRBJ2-7	-	TRBV15	-	TGTGCCACCAGCAGAGATCTGGACATCACAGTTTCCGAGCAGTACTTC	CATSRDLDITVSEQYF
TRBJ2-1	TRBD2	TRBV5-1	-	TGCGCCAGCAGGCCGGGACTAGCGCCCATCCAGAGCTCCTACAATGAGCAGTTCTTC	CASRPGLAPIQSSYNEQFF
TRBJ2-5	-	TRBV5-6	-	TGTGCCAGCAGCACGAATGTGGGGCCTCAAGAGACCCAGTACTTC	CASSTNVGPQETQYF
TRBJ2-2	-	TRBV10-3	-	TGTGCCATCAGTGACGTGAGGGGGGGCGGGGAGCTGTTTTTT	CAISDVRGGGELFF
TRBJ2-1	TRBD2	TRBV5-1	-	TGCGCCAGCAGCTTGGTACTAGCGGGAGCAGACAATGAGCAGTTCTTC	CASSLVLAGADNEQFF
TRBJ2-1	TRBD2	TRBV11-3	-	TGTGCCAGCAGCTCCCGGGACTATTCGTACAATGAGCAGTTCTTC	CASSSRDYSYNEQFF
TRBJ2-5	-	TRBV5-1	-	TGCGCCAGCAGCTTGGTCCCCAGGGAAAAGACCCAGTACTTC	CASSLVPREKTQYF
TRBJ2-2	TRBD1	TRBV19	once	TGTGCCAGTAGCACGACAGGGACCCGCACCGGGGAGCTGTTTTTT	CASSTTGTRTGELFF
TRBJ1-2	TRBD1	TRBV19	-	TGTGCCAGTTGGAAAACCGGGACAGTTAGCGAAGGGGACTACACCTTC	CASWKTGTVSEGDYTF
TRBJ1-4	-	TRBV12-3/TRBV12-4	-	TGTGCCAGCAGTTTAACCGGAAAACTGTTTTTT	CASSLTGKLFF
TRBJ2-5	TRBD2	TRBV19	-	TGTGCCAGTAGTATGGGACTAGCGGGGGCCCGGGAGACCCAGTACTTC	CASSMGLAGARETQYF
TRBJ1-5	-	TRBV2	-	TGTGCCAGCAGTTTCCGGGACACTAGCAATCAGCCCCAGCATTTT	CASSFRDTSNQPQHF
TRBJ2-7	TRBD1	TRBV27	-	TGTGCCAGCAGCCAATACAGGGGCGGCTCCTACGAGCAGTACTTC	CASSQYRGGSYEQYF
TRBJ1-4	-	TRBV5-5	few	TGTGCCAGCAGCCCCCGGGGAGACAAGGTTGAAAAACTGTTTTTT	CASSPRGDKVEKLFF
TRBJ1-3	TRBD1	TRBV18	-	TGTGCCAGCTCACCACCGACAGGGTTCCCTGGAAACACCATATATTTT	CASSPPTGFPGNTIYF
TRBJ1-2	TRBD1	TRBV29-1	few	TGCAGCGTTGAAGAAGGACAGGGAAGTTACTATGGCTACACCTTC	CSVEEGQGSYYGYTF